This TCR beta chain was identified during a study of blood T cell repertoires in COVID-19. Study background: Specimens from acute and convalescent COVID-19 originated in the United States, Italy and Spain. PBMCs, B-cell-depleted T cells, or T cells were the source of the cDNA or gDNA that made up the material.

Trimming shortened V by 5 bases and J by 0 bases, and 11 bases separated the two germline ends. The CDR3 length is 14 residues. Germline CDR1 reads SGHVS; CDR2 reads FQNEAQ. Original processing methods: Reference gene primer amplification gave estimated nucleated cell counts. Clones were sequenced by immunoSEQ multiplex PCR, and TCRdb holds only the in-frame ones, with some missing. V and J calls and clone size come straight from that table; D and trimming were deduced from the DNA. Of tens of thousands of clones detected, 75% to 90% appear once; the ten largest clones hold around 2.9%. The sequence was obtained from a woman in her fifties or sixties with active or convalescent COVID-19. Sequenced material: peripheral blood. The gene calls are TRBV7-8 and TRBJ2-7; no clear D gene. As DNA, the CDR3 is TGTGCCAGCAGCGAGAGGTCCAACTCCTACGAGCAGTACTTC. Encoded protein: CASSERSNSYEQYF.